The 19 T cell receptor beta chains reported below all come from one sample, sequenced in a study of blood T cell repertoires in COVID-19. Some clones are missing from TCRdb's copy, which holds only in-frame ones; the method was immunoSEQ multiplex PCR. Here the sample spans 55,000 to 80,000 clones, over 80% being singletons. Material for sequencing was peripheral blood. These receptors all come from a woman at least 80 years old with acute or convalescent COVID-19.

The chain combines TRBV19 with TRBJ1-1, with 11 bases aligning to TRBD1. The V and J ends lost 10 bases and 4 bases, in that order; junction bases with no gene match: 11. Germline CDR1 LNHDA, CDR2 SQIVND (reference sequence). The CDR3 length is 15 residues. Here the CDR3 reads CATRGTGGSPTEAFF. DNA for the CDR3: TGTGCCACGAGAGGGACAGGGGGTTCGCCCACTGAAGCTTTCTTT.

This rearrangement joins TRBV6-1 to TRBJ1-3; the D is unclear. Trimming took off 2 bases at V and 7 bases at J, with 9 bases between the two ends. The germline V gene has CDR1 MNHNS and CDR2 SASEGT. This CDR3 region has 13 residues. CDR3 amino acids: CASSELVSNTIYF. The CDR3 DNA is TGTGCCAGCAGTGAATTAGTGAGCAACACCATATATTTT.

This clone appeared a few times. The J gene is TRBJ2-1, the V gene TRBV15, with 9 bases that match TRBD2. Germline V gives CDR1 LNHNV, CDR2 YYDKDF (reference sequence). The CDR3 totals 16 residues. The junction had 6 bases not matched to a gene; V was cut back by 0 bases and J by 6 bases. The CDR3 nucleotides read TGTGCCACCAGCAGAGATCACGGCGGGAGGGCCAATGAGCAGTTCTTC. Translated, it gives CATSRDHGGRANEQFF. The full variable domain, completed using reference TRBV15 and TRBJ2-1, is DAMVIQNPRYQVTQFGKPVTLSCSQTLNHNVMYWYQQKSSQAPKLLFHYYDKDFNNEADTPDNFQSRRPNTSFCFLDIRSPGLGDTAMYLCATSRDHGGRANEQFFGPGTRLTVL.

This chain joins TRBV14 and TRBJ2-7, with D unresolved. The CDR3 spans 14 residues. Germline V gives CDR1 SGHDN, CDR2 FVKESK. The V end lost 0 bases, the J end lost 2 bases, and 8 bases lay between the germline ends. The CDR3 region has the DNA TGTGCCAGCAGCCAAGACAACAGACCCTACGAGCAGTACTTC. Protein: CASSQDNRPYEQYF.

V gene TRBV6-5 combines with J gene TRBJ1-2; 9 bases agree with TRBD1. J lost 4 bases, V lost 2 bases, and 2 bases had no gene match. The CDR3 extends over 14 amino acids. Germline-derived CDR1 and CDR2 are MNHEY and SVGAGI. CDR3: CASSYGTGTYGYTF. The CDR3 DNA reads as TGTGCCAGCAGTTACGGGACAGGGACCTATGGCTACACCTTC.

DNA of the CDR3: TGCGCCAGCAGCTTTGGACCGGGACTAGCGAGACAAGAGACCCAGTACTTC. It specifies CASSFGPGLARQETQYF. The J gene is TRBJ2-5, the V gene TRBV5-1; 10 nucleotides match TRBD2. The germline CDR1 and CDR2 sequences are SGHRS and YFSETQ. This CDR3 region has 17 residues. The trim removed 2 bases at V and 2 bases at J, leaving 9 bases unmatched.

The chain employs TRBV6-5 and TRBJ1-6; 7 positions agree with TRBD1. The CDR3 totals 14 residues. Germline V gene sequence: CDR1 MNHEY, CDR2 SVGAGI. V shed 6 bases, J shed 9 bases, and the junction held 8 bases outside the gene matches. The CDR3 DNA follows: TGTGCCAGCAGCCAGACAGGGAGGCGTTCACCCCTCCACTTT. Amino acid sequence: CASSQTGRRSPLHF.

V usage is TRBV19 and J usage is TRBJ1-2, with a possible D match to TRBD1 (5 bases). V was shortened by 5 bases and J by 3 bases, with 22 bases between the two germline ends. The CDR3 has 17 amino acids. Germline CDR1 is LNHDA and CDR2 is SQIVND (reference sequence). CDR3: CASSLLAGDSTYYGYTF. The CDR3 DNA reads TGTGCCAGTAGTCTCTTGGCGGGGGACTCGACCTACTATGGCTACACCTTC.

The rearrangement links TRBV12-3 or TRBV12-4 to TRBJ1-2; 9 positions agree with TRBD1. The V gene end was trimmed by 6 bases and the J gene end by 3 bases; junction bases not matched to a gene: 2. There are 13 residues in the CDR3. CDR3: CASRGTGHYGYTF. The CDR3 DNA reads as TGTGCCAGCAGAGGGACAGGGCACTATGGCTACACCTTC.

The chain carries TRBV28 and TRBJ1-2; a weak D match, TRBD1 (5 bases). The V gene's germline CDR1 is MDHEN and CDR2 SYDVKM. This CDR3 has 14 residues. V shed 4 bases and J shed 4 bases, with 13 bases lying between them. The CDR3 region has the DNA TGTGCCAGCAGTTGGGGAGACGGGGGCTATGGCTACACCTTC. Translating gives CASSWGDGGYGYTF.

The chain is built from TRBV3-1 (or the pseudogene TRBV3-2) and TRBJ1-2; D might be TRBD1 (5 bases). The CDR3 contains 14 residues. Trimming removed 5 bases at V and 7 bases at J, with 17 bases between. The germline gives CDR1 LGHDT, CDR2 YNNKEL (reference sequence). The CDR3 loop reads CASSSGGRGGGYTF. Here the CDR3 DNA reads TGTGCCAGCAGCTCCGGTGGGAGGGGAGGTGGCTACACCTTC.

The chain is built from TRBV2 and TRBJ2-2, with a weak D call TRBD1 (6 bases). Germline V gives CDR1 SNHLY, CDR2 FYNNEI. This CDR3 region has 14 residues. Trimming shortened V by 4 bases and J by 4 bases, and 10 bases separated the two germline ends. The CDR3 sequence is CASSATGGTGELFF. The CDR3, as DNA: TGTGCCAGCAGTGCGACAGGCGGCACCGGGGAGCTGTTTTTT.

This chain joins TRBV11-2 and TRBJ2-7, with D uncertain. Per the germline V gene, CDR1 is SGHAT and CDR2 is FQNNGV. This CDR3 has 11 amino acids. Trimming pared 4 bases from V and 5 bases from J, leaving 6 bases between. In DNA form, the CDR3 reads TGTGCCAGCAGCTCCGAGCACGAGCAGTACTTC. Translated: CASSSEHEQYF.

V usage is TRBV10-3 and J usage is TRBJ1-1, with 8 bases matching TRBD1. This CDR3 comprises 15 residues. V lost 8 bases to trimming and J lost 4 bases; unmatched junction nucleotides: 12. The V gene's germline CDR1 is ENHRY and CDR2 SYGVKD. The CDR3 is CAIANYRDRSTEAFF. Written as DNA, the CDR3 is TGTGCCATCGCGAACTACCGGGACAGGTCCACTGAAGCTTTCTTT.

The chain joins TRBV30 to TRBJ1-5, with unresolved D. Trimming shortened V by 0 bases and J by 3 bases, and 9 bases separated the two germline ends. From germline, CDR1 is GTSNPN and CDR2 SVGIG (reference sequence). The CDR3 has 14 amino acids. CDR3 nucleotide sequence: TGTGCCTGGAGTGTCGGGGAGGACAATCAGCCCCAGCATTTT. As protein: CAWSVGEDNQPQHF.

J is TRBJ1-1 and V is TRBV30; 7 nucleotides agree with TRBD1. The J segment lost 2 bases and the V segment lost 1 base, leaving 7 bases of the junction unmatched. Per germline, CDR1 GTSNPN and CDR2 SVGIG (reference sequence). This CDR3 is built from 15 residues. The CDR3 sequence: CAWSEAGGTNTEAFF. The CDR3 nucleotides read TGTGCCTGGAGTGAAGCAGGGGGGACAAACACTGAAGCTTTCTTT. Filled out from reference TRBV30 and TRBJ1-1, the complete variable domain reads SQTIHQWPATLVQPVGSPLSLECTVEGTSNPNLYWYRQAAGRGLQLLFYSVGIGQISSEVPQNLSASRPQDRQFILSSKKLLLSDSGFYLCAWSEAGGTNTEAFFGQGTRLTVV.

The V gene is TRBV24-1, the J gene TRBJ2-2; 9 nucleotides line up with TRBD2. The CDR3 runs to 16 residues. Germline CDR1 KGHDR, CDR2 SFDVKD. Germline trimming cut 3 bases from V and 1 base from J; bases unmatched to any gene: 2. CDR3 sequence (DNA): TGTGCCACCAGTGATCGGACTAGCGAGAACACCGGGGAGCTGTTTTTT. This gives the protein CATSDRTSENTGELFF.

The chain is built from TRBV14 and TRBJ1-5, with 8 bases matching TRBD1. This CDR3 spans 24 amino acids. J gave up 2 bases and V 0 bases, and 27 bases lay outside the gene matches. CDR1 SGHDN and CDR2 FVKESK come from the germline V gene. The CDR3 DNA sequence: TGTGCCAGCAGCCAAGATTGCCGGCTAGGACTCCGGGACAGGAGAGGAGTCGGCAATCAGCCCCAGCATTTT. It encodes CASSQDCRLGLRDRRGVGNQPQHF.

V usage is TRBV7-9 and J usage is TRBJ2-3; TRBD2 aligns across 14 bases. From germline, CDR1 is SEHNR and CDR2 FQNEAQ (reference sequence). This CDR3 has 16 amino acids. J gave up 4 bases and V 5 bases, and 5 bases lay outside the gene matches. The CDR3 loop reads CASSPTSGGAADTQYF. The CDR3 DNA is TGTGCCAGCAGCCCGACTAGCGGGGGGGCCGCAGATACGCAGTATTTT. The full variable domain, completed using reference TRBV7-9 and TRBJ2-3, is DTGVSQNPRHKITKRGQNVTFRCDPISEHNRLYWYRQTLGQGPEFLTYFQNEAQLEKSRLLSDRFSAERPKGSFSTLEIQRTEQGDSAMYLCASSPTSGGAADTQYFGPGTRLTVL.